This entry lists 10 T cell receptor beta chains sequenced from one sample in a study of shared clonotypes between healthy human individuals. Using immunoSEQ multiplex PCR, the repertoire was profiled, and TCRdb retains in-frame clones only, with some absent. The top ten hold almost 0.9% of the sample, which has around 1,000,000 clones, about 72% seen once. Sample: memory CD4+ T cells from PBMCs. Subset denoted: CD45RA-negative fraction. Source of these receptors: a man aged 18 to 35 in good health. Some clones in this sample may be carry-over from other donors' samples.

This clone was observed a single time. The CDR3 nucleotides read TGTGCCAGCAGTCCCTTGGGAGGTTCCGAAGCTTTCTTT. Residues: CASSPLGGSEAFF. The gene calls are TRBV2 and TRBJ1-1; D ambiguous. The CDR3 is 13 residues long. CDR1 SNHLY and CDR2 FYNNEI come from the germline V gene. The ends were cut back, 5 bases at V and 8 bases at J, with 15 bases in the middle.

This chain uses TRBV23-1 with TRBJ1-1; D not certain. TRBV23-1 is identified as an open reading frame with a role that is uncertain. V was trimmed by 6 bases and J by 12 bases, leaving 14 bases between them. The CDR3 covers 11 residues. The DNA of the CDR3 is TGCGCCAGCAGGCCGCCGGGCCGCCCTTTCTTT. Translating gives CASRPPGRPFF.

A note on this clone: Other nucleotide sequences in the sample specify the same CDR3. The chain carries TRBV6-1 and TRBJ2-3; D is tentatively TRBD1 or TRBD2 (5 bases each). Germline lookup yields CDR1 MNHNS and CDR2 SASEGT. CDR3 size: 12 residues. The ends were cut back, 6 bases at V and 3 bases at J, with 7 bases in the middle. CDR3 DNA: TGTGCCAGCAGATGGGGGACAGATACGCAGTATTTT. This sequence encodes CASRWGTDTQYF.

The chain is built from TRBV14 and TRBJ2-6; D perhaps matches TRBD1 (6 bases). Germline V gives CDR1 SGHDN, CDR2 FVKESK. The V end lost 0 bases, the J end lost 2 bases, and 11 bases lay between the germline ends. This CDR3 spans 17 amino acids. As DNA, the CDR3 is TGTGCCAGCAGCCAAGATCAACAGGGCCCTGGGGCCAACGTCCTGACTTTC. This codes for CASSQDQQGPGANVLTF.

CDR3 sequence: CASRWSRGLSYGYTF. CDR3 DNA sequence: TGTGCCAGCAGATGGAGCAGGGGTTTGAGTTATGGCTACACCTTC. This chain uses TRBV7-2 with TRBJ1-2; perhaps TRBD1 as D (6 bases). Germline-derived CDR1 and CDR2 are SGHTA and FQGNSA. V gave up 6 bases and J gave up 5 bases, with 19 bases separating them. This CDR3 comprises 15 residues.

The CDR3 DNA sequence: TGCGCCAGCAGCTTACCAGGACCCGGGACTAGCGGCACTCTCGGCGGGTTAGATACGCAGTATTTT. Its translation is CASSLPGPGTSGTLGGLDTQYF. V usage is TRBV5-1 and J usage is TRBJ2-3, with TRBD2 matching over 11 bases. This CDR3 spans 22 amino acids. V shed 2 bases and J 5 bases; nucleotides not matched to a gene: 25. Germline lookup yields CDR1 SGHRS and CDR2 YFSETQ.

This chain uses TRBV11-2 with TRBJ2-3; D remains ambiguous. V lost 5 bases and J 7 bases, leaving 16 bases between the germline ends. CDR1 SGHAT and CDR2 FQNNGV come from the germline V gene. The CDR3 sequence is 14 residues long. For the CDR3, the DNA is TGTGCCAGCAGCCAGGTCTTGGAGAGAAATACGCAGTATTTT. Residues: CASSQVLERNTQYF.

The chain is built from TRBV5-6 and TRBJ1-4; D gene uncertain. There are 15 residues in the CDR3. Germline lookup yields CDR1 SGHDT and CDR2 YYEEEE. With 2 bases removed from V and 2 bases from J, the gap between germline ends came to 10 bases. CDR3 nucleotide sequence: TGTGCCAGCAGCTTATGGTCCAGGACTAATGAAAAACTGTTTTTT. Residues: CASSLWSRTNEKLFF.

The V gene is TRBV5-4, the J gene TRBJ2-7; the D is unclear. Germline values: CDR1 SGHNT, CDR2 YYREEE (reference sequence). Deletions cut 0 bases from V and 0 bases from J, with 10 bases between. This CDR3 is 15 amino acids long. The CDR3 reads CASSLGTHDSYEQYF. The CDR3 DNA reads TGTGCCAGCAGCTTGGGGACCCACGACTCCTACGAGCAGTACTTC.

V gene TRBV11-2 combines with J gene TRBJ2-7; 7 positions agree with TRBD1. CDR3 size: 13 residues. V was clipped by 0 bases and J by 5 bases; unmatched bases: 1. The germline CDR1 and CDR2 sequences are SGHAT and FQNNGV. This CDR3 is CASSLDQGDEQYF. CDR3 nucleotides: TGTGCCAGCAGCTTAGACCAGGGGGACGAGCAGTACTTC.